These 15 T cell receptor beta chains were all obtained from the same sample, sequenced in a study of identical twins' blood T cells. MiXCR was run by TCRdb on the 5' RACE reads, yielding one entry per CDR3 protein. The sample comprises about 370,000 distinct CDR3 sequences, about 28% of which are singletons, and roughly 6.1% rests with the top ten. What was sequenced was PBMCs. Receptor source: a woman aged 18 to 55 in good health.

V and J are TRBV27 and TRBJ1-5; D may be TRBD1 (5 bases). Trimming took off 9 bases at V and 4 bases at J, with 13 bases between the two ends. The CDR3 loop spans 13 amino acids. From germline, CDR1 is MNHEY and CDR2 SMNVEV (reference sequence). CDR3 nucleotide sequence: TGTGCCAGTAGAGGGGAGGGTAATCAGCCCCAGCATTTT. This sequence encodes CASRGEGNQPQHF.

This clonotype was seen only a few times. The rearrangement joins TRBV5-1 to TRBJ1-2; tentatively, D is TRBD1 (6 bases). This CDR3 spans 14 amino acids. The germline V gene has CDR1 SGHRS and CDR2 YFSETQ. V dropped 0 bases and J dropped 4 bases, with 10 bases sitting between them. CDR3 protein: CASSLDPGAYGYTF. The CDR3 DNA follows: TGCGCCAGCAGCTTGGATCCAGGGGCCTATGGCTACACCTTC.

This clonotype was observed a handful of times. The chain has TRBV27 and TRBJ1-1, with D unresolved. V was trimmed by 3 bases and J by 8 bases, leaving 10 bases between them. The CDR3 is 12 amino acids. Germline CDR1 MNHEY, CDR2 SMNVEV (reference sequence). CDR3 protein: CASSFWGREAFF. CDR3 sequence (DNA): TGTGCCAGCAGTTTCTGGGGTCGCGAAGCTTTCTTT.

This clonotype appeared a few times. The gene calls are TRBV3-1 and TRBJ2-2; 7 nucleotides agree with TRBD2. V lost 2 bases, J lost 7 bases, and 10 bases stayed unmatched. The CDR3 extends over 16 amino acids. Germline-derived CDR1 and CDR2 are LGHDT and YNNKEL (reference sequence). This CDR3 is CASSQHQSGIGGELFF. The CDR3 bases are TGTGCCAGCAGCCAACACCAAAGCGGGATAGGCGGGGAGCTGTTTTTT.

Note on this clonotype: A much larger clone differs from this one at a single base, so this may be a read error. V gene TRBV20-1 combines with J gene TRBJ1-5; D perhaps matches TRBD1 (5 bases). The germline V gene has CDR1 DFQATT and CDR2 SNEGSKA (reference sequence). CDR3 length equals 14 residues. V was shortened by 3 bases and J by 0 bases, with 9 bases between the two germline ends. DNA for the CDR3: TGCAGTGCTAGGGTAGGGGATAGCAATCAGCCCCAGCATTTT. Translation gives CSARVGDSNQPQHF.

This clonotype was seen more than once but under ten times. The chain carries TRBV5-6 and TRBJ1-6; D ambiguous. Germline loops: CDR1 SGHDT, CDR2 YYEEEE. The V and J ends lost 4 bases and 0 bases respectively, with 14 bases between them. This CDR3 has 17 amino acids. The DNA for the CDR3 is TGTGCCAGCAGCGGGAAGACGGTCAGCTCCTATAATTCACCCCTCCACTTT. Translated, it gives CASSGKTVSSYNSPLHF.

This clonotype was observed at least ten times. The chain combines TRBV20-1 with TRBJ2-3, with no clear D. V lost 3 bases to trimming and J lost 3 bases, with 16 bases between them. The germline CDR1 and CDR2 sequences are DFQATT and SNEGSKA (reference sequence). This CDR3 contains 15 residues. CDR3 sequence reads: CSASPTFTRTDTQYF. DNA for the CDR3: TGCAGTGCTAGCCCCACCTTTACGCGGACAGATACGCAGTATTTT.

The CDR3 loop is CAIRPGTVGSPLHF. The CDR3 DNA follows: TGTGCCATCAGGCCCGGGACAGTTGGTTCACCCCTCCACTTT. The rearrangement uses TRBV10-3 and TRBJ1-6; TRBD1 aligns across 7 bases. The CDR3 runs 14 residues. The germline V gene has CDR1 ENHRY and CDR2 SYGVKD. V lost 6 bases to trimming and J lost 9 bases; unmatched junction nucleotides: 8.

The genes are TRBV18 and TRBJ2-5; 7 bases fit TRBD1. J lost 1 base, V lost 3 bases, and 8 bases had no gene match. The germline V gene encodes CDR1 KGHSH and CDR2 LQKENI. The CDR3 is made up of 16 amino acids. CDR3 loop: CASSPPNRQGQETQYF. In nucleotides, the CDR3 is TGTGCCAGCTCACCCCCCAATCGACAGGGCCAAGAGACCCAGTACTTC. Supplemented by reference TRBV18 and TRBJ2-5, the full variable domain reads NAGVMQNPRHLVRRRGQEARLRCSPMKGHSHVYWYRQLPEEGLKFMVYLQKENIIDESGMPKERFSAEFPKEGPSILRIQQVVRGDSAAYFCASSPPNRQGQETQYFGPGTRLLVL.

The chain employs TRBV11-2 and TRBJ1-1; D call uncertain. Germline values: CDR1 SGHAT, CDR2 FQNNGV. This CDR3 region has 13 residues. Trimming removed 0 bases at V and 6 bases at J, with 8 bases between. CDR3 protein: CASSLESYAEAFF. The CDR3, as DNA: TGTGCCAGCAGCTTAGAATCGTACGCTGAAGCTTTCTTT.

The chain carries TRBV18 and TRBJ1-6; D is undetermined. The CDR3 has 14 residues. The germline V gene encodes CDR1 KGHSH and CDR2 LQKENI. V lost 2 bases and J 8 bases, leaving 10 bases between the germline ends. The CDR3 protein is CASSPGRVDSPLHF. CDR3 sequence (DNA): TGTGCCAGCTCACCAGGGCGGGTTGATTCACCCCTCCACTTT.

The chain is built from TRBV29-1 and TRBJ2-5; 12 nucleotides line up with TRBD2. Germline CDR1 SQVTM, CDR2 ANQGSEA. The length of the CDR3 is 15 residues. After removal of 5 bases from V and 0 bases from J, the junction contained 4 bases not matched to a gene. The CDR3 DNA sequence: TGCAGCGTTTCCGGGACTAGCGGGTACCAAGAGACCCAGTACTTC. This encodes CSVSGTSGYQETQYF.

DNA of the CDR3: TGCGCCAGCAGCTTGAACCTGGGCAATGAGCAGTTCTTC. It yields the protein CASSLNLGNEQFF. The rearrangement uses TRBV5-1 and TRBJ2-1, with D uncertain. The CDR3 length is 13 residues. The germline V and J ends were trimmed by 1 base and 6 bases, with 8 bases remaining between them. Germline lookup yields CDR1 SGHRS and CDR2 YFSETQ.

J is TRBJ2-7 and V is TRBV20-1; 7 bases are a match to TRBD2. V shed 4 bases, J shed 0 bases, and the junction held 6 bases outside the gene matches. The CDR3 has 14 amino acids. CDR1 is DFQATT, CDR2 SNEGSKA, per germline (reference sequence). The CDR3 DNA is TGCAGTGCTATACCAGCGGGGAGCTCCTACGAGCAGTACTTC. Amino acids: CSAIPAGSSYEQYF.

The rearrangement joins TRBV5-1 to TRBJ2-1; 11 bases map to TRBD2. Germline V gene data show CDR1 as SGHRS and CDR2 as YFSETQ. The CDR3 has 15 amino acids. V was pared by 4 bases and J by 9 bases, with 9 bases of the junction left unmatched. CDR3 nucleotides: TGCGCCAGCAGCCTACTAGCGGGAGTCATTGGTGAGCAGTTCTTC. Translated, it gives CASSLLAGVIGEQFF.